What follows are 20 T cell receptor beta chains derived from one specimen sequenced in a study of T cell changes during pregnancy in multiple sclerosis. The repertoire was sequenced with immunoSEQ multiplex PCR; TCRdb's copy has only in-frame clones and lacks some. The sample has approximately 41,000 clones; about 95% are singletons. Sequencing was performed on CD4+ T cells from peripheral blood mononuclear cells, taken in the second trimester of pregnancy. Receptors were obtained from a female donor with multiple sclerosis, enrolled in a pregnancy study.

The chain joins TRBV16 to TRBJ2-7; D is perhaps TRBD1 (5 bases). Germline V lookup: CDR1 KGHSY, CDR2 FQNENV. V shed 0 bases and J shed 1 base, with 7 bases lying between them. The CDR3 spans 14 residues. The CDR3 bases are TGTGCCAGCAGCCAATCGGCAGGGTCCTACGAGCAGTACTTC. Its translation: CASSQSAGSYEQYF.

The chain couples TRBV5-1 to TRBJ2-3; D gene unclear. The germline gives CDR1 SGHRS, CDR2 YFSETQ. The V gene lost 1 base and the J gene lost 6 bases, with 15 bases spanning the gap. This CDR3 is built from 15 residues. CDR3 coding DNA: TGCGCCAGCAGCTTGAGCCCGCTTTTCACGGATACGCAGTATTTT. Encoded protein: CASSLSPLFTDTQYF.

The chain links TRBV28 to TRBJ1-1; a weak D match, TRBD1 (6 bases). The length of the CDR3 is 15 residues. Trimming shortened V by 3 bases and J by 1 base, and 12 bases separated the two germline ends. Germline V gene data show CDR1 as MDHEN and CDR2 as SYDVKM. The CDR3 loop reads CASSLGGGGNTEAFF. The CDR3, as DNA: TGTGCCAGCAGTTTGGGAGGGGGGGGGAACACTGAAGCTTTCTTT.

V and J are TRBV19 and TRBJ2-6; TRBD1 matches 9 bases. Germline V lookup: CDR1 LNHDA, CDR2 SQIVND (reference sequence). The CDR3 sequence is 15 residues long. The ends lost 6 bases at V and 4 bases at J; junction bases unmatched: 4. In DNA form, the CDR3 reads TGTGCCAGTAGGGGGACAGGGACCGGGGCCAACGTCCTGACTTTC. Translation: CASRGTGTGANVLTF.

This rearrangement joins TRBV2 to TRBJ2-1; possible D gene TRBD2, 5 bases. The CDR3 totals 15 residues. The V end was cut by 5 bases, the J end by 5 bases, with 16 bases between. CDR1 is SNHLY, CDR2 FYNNEI, per germline. CDR3 DNA sequence: TGTGCCAGCAGTCCGCGTCTAGCTTTGGACAATGAGCAGTTCTTC. Translation gives CASSPRLALDNEQFF.

This clone showed up just once. The chain uses TRBV5-8 and TRBJ2-1, with 9 bases identical to TRBD1. J was trimmed by 4 bases and V by 0 bases; bases with no gene match: 5. CDR1 is SGHTS and CDR2 is YDEGEE in the germline V gene. CDR3 length: 16 amino acids. The CDR3 sequence is CASSLDTGTGYNEQFF. DNA for the CDR3: TGTGCCAGCAGCTTGGATACCGGGACAGGGTACAATGAGCAGTTCTTC.

V is TRBV19 and J is TRBJ1-1; 8 bases line up with TRBD1. The germline CDR1 and CDR2 sequences are LNHDA and SQIVND (reference sequence). The junction had 14 bases not matched to a gene; V was cut back by 4 bases and J by 10 bases. The CDR3 has 15 residues. The chain's CDR3 is CASSNPGQGERGAFF. The CDR3 DNA sequence: TGTGCCAGTAGTAACCCCGGACAGGGCGAAAGGGGAGCTTTCTTT.

The table lists this clone with a few counts. The chain employs TRBV4-1 and TRBJ2-1, with D possibly matching TRBD1 (5 bases). Germline loops: CDR1 MGHRA, CDR2 YSYEKL. V shed 5 bases and J shed 9 bases, with 23 bases lying between them. The CDR3 loop spans 16 amino acids. DNA of the CDR3: TGCGCCAGCAGCTTACAGGACCTAATTCAAACCGGTGAGCAGTTCTTC. It translates to CASSLQDLIQTGEQFF.

This clone has only a few counts. The rearrangement links TRBV29-1 to TRBJ1-2, with a possible D match to TRBD1 (5 bases). The CDR3 spans 12 residues. The germline V gene encodes CDR1 SQVTM and CDR2 ANQGSEA. V lost 3 bases, J lost 4 bases, and 9 bases lay in between. The CDR3 bases are TGCAGCGTTGAGGACAACCGCTATGGCTACACCTTC. Protein sequence: CSVEDNRYGYTF.

The chain joins TRBV28 to TRBJ1-5; tentative D call: TRBD1 (6 bases). Germline values: CDR1 MDHEN, CDR2 SYDVKM. The V end lost 6 bases, the J end lost 2 bases, and 8 bases lay between the germline ends. The CDR3 contains 13 residues. For the CDR3, the DNA is TGTGCCAGCAGGGGGGCGGGCAATCAGCCCCAGCATTTT. Translated, it gives CASRGAGNQPQHF.

This chain uses TRBV4-1 with TRBJ2-3; TRBD2 agrees at 10 bases. The germline gives CDR1 MGHRA, CDR2 YSYEKL. The CDR3 runs to 16 residues. V lost 0 bases and J lost 2; bases outside the gene matches: 2. This chain's CDR3 is CASSQELAGPTDTQYF. The CDR3 nucleotides are TGCGCCAGCAGCCAAGAACTAGCGGGGCCCACAGATACGCAGTATTTT.

The chain is built from TRBV28 and TRBJ1-1; no clear D gene. The germline V and J ends were trimmed by 7 bases and 2 bases, with 20 bases remaining between them. The germline V gene has CDR1 MDHEN and CDR2 SYDVKM. This CDR3 comprises 16 residues. The CDR3 region is CASKKGGSGGNTEAFF. In DNA form, the CDR3 reads TGTGCCAGCAAAAAGGGAGGGAGTGGTGGAAACACTGAAGCTTTCTTT.

This sequence joins TRBV18 and TRBJ2-1; possible D gene TRBD2, 6 bases. V was shortened by 3 bases and J by 8 bases, with 20 bases between the two germline ends. The CDR3 is 16 residues long. Germline CDR1 reads KGHSH; CDR2 reads LQKENI. The CDR3 spells CASSPRASAPGDEQFF. In nucleotides, the CDR3 is TGTGCCAGCTCACCGAGGGCTAGCGCCCCTGGGGATGAGCAGTTCTTC.

V usage is TRBV7-2 and J usage is TRBJ1-2; TRBD1 aligns across 8 bases. The CDR3 extends over 16 amino acids. In germline, CDR1 is SGHTA, CDR2 FQGNSA. The V gene end was trimmed by 5 bases and the J gene end by 8 bases; junction bases not matched to a gene: 16. The CDR3 nucleotides read TGTGCCAGCAGCGGCCTAGGGGTACAGGGGGTTGAAGGCTACACCTTC. This gives the protein CASSGLGVQGVEGYTF.

This chain links TRBV10-3 with TRBJ1-5; D unclear. V lost 3 bases and J 11 bases, leaving 11 bases between the germline ends. This CDR3 comprises 12 residues. CDR1 is ENHRY, CDR2 SYGVKD, per germline. The CDR3 spells CAISDSGGSQHF. CDR3 nucleotides: TGTGCCATCAGTGACTCGGGTGGGTCCCAGCATTTT.

The genes are TRBV28 and TRBJ2-5, with TRBD1 matching over 9 bases. From germline, CDR1 is MDHEN and CDR2 SYDVKM. V trimming: 6 bases; J trimming: 7 bases; junction bases outside the gene matches: 9. The CDR3 has 14 residues. This CDR3 is CASSYRDRALTQYF. DNA for the CDR3: TGTGCCAGCAGCTACCGGGACAGGGCGTTGACCCAGTACTTC. Supplemented by reference TRBV28 and TRBJ2-5, the full variable domain reads DVKVTQSSRYLVKRTGEKVFLECVQDMDHENMFWYRQDPGLGLRLIYFSYDVKMKEKGDIPEGYSVSREKKERFSLILESASTNQTSMYLCASSYRDRALTQYFGPGTRLLVL.

The J gene is TRBJ1-3, the V gene TRBV19, with D perhaps TRBD1 (6 bases). V lost 4 bases, J lost 5 bases, and 15 bases lay in between. The germline CDR1 and CDR2 sequences are LNHDA and SQIVND (reference sequence). The CDR3 consists of 15 residues. CDR3 bases: TGTGCCAGTAGTAATAGACAGGACCGAAGAAACACCATATATTTT. This encodes CASSNRQDRRNTIYF.

The chain recombines TRBV7-9 with TRBJ2-1, with TRBD2 identical over 13 bases. The CDR3 extends over 14 amino acids. Per germline, CDR1 SEHNR and CDR2 FQNEAQ (reference sequence). V was clipped by 3 bases and J by 8 bases; unmatched bases: 1. The CDR3 DNA reads TGTGCCAGCAGCTTTGGGACTAGCGGGGATGAGCAGTTCTTC. Translating gives CASSFGTSGDEQFF.

V and J are TRBV18 and TRBJ2-7, with D possibly matching TRBD2 (5 bases). Germline V gives CDR1 KGHSH, CDR2 LQKENI. This CDR3 has 14 residues. V was cut by 2 bases and J by 6 bases, with 14 bases left in between. This chain's CDR3 is CASSPIASEGEQYF. The CDR3 bases are TGTGCCAGCTCACCAATAGCCAGTGAGGGCGAGCAGTACTTC.

The V call is TRBV5-4, the J call TRBJ1-1; 9 bases are a match to TRBD1. CDR3 length: 16 amino acids. V lost 2 bases and J lost 1; bases outside the gene matches: 6. Per germline, CDR1 SGHNT and CDR2 YYREEE (reference sequence). Here the CDR3 DNA reads TGTGCCAGCAGCTTCCTACAGGGGGCTCGGAACACTGAAGCTTTCTTT. Encoded protein: CASSFLQGARNTEAFF.